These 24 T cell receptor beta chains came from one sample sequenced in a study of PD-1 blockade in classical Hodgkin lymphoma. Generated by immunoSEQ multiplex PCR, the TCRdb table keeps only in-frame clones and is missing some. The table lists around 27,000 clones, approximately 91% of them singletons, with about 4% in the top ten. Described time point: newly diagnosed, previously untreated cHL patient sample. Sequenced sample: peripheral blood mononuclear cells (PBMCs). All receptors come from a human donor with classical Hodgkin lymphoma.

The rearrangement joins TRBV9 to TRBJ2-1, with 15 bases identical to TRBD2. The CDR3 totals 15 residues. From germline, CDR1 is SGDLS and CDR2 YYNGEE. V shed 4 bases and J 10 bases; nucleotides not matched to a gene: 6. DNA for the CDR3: TGTGCCAGCAGCAGGGGACTAGCGGGAGGAGGAGAGCAGTTCTTC. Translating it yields CASSRGLAGGGEQFF. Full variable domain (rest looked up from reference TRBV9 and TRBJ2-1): DSGVTQTPKHLITATGQRVTLRCSPRSGDLSVYWYQQSLDQGLQFLIQYYNGEERAKGNILERFSAQQFPDLHSELNLSSLELGDSALYFCASSRGLAGGGEQFFGPGTRLTVL.

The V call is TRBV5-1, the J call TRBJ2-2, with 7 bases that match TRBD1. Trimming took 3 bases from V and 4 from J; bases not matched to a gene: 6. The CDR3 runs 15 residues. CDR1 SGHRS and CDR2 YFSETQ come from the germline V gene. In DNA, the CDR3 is TGCGCCAGCAGCTACAGGGGTTTGGTCACCGGGGAGCTGTTTTTT. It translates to CASSYRGLVTGELFF.

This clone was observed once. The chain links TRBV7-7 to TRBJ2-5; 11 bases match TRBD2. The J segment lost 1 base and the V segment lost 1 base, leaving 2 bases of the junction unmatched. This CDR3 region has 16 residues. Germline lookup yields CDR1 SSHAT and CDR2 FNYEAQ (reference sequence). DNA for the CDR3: TGTGCCAGCAGCTTAGGTGGGACTAGCGGCCAAGAGACCCAGTACTTC. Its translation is CASSLGGTSGQETQYF.

This CDR3 reads CASSERGIYGYTF. The CDR3 nucleotides are TGTGCCAGCAGTGAACGGGGGATCTATGGCTACACCTTC. The chain uses TRBV6-1 and TRBJ1-2; D is perhaps TRBD1 (5 bases). There are 13 residues in the CDR3. Trimming pared 2 bases from V and 4 bases from J, leaving 8 bases between. Germline V gene data show CDR1 as MNHNS and CDR2 as SASEGT.

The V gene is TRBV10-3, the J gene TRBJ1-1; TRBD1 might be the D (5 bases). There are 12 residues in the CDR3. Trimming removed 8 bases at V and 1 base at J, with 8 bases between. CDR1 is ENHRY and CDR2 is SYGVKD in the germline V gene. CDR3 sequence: CAISTGNTEAFF. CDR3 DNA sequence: TGTGCCATCTCCACAGGGAACACTGAAGCTTTCTTT.

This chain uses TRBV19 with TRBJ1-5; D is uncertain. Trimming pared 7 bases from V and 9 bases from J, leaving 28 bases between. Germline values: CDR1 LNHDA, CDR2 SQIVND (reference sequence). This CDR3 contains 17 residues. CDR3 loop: CASTLEKFQYARWPQHF. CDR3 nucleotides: TGTGCCAGTACCCTCGAGAAGTTCCAGTATGCGAGGTGGCCCCAGCATTTT.

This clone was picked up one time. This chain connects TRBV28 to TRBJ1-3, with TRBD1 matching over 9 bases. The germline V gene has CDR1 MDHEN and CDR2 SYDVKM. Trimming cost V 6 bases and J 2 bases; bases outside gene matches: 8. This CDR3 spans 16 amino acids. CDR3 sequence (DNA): TGTGCCAGCAGGAGCCGGGACAGGGACGCTGGAAACACCATATATTTT. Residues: CASRSRDRDAGNTIYF.

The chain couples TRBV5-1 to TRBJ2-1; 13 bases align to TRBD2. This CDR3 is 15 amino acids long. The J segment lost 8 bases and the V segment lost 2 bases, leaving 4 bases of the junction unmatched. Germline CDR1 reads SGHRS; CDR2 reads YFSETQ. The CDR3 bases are TGCGCCAGCAGCTTTACTAGCGGGAGGGCCGATGAGCAGTTCTTC. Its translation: CASSFTSGRADEQFF.

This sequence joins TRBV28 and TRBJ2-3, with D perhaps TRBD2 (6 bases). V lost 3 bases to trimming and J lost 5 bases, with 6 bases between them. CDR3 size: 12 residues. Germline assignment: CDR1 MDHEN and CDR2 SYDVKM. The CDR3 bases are TGTGCCAGCAGTTTGGGGGGAGATACGCAGTATTTT. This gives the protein CASSLGGDTQYF.

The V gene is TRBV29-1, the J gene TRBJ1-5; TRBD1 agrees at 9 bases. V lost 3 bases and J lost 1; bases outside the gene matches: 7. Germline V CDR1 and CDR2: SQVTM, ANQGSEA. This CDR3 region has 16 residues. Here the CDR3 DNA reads TGCAGCGTTGATGTCGGGGGACAGGGAAGCAATCAGCCCCAGCATTTT. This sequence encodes CSVDVGGQGSNQPQHF.

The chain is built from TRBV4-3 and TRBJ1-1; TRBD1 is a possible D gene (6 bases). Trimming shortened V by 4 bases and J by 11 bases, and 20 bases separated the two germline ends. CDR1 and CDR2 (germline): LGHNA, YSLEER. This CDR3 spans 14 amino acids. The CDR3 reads CASSPERTDRMAFF. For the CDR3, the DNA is TGCGCCAGCAGCCCGGAGAGGACAGATCGAATGGCTTTCTTT.

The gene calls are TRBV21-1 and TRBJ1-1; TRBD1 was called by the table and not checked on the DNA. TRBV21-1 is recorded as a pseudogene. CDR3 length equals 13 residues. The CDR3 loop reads CASSKEQDTEAFF. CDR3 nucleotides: TGTGCCAGCAGCAAAGAACAGGACACTGAAGCTTTCTTT.

DNA of the CDR3: TGCGCCAGCAGCTTGGGGCAGGGGAACGAGCAGTACTTC. Translating gives CASSLGQGNEQYF. The chain carries TRBV5-1 and TRBJ2-7; a possible D gene is TRBD1 (6 bases). Germline-derived CDR1 and CDR2 are SGHRS and YFSETQ. V shed 0 bases and J shed 5 bases, with 9 bases lying between them. The CDR3 spans 13 residues.

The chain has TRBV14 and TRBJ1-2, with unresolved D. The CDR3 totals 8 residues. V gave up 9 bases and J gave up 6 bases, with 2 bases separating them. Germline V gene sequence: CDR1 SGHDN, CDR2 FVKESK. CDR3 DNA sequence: TGTGCCAGGGATGGCTACACCTTC. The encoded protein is CARDGYTF.

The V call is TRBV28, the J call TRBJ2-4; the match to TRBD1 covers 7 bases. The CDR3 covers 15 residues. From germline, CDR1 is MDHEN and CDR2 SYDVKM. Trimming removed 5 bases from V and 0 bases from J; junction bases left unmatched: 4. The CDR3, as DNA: TGTGCCAGCAGTCCTACAGGGGCAGCCAAAAACATTCAGTACTTC. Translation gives CASSPTGAAKNIQYF.

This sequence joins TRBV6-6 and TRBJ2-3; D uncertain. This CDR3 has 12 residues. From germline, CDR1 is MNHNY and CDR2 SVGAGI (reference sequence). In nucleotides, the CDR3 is TGTGCGTCTACCTCCTTCACAGATACGCAGTATTTT. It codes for CASTSFTDTQYF.

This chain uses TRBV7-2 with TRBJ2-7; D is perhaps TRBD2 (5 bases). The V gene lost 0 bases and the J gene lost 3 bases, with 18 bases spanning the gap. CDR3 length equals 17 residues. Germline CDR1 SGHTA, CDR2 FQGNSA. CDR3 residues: CASSLASSWTGDYEQYF. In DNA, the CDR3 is TGTGCCAGCAGCTTAGCGTCATCGTGGACTGGCGACTACGAGCAGTACTTC. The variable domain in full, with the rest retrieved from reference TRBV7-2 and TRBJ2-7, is GAGVSQSPSNKVTEKGKDVELRCDPISGHTALYWYRQSLGQGLEFLIYFQGNSAPDKSGLPSDRFSAERTGGSVSTLTIQRTQQEDSAVYLCASSLASSWTGDYEQYFGPGTRLTVT.

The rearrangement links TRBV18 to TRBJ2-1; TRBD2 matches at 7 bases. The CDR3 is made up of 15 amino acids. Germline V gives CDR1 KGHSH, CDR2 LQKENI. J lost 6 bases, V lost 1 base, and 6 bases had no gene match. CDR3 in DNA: TGTGCCAGCTCACCACTTGCGGGAGATCCCAATGAGCAGTTCTTC. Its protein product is CASSPLAGDPNEQFF.

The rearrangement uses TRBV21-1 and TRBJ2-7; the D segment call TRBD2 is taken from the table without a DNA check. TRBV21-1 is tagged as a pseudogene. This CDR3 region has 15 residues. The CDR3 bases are TGTGCCAGCAGCAAGGGGCTAGCGGGGCGCTACGAGCAGTACTTC. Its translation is CASSKGLAGRYEQYF.

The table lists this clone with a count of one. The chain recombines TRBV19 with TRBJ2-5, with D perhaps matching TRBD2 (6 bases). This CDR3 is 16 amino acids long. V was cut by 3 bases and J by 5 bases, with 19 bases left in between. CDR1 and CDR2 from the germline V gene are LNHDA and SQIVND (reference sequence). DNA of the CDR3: TGTGCCAGTAGTATCGGTCCGGGCGGGATGGGTGAGACCCAGTACTTC. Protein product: CASSIGPGGMGETQYF. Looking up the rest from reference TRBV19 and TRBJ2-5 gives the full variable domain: DGGITQSPKYLFRKEGQNVTLSCEQNLNHDAMYWYRQDPGQGLRLIYYSQIVNDFQKGDIAEGYSVSREKKESFPLTVTSAQKNPTAFYLCASSIGPGGMGETQYFGPGTRLLVL.

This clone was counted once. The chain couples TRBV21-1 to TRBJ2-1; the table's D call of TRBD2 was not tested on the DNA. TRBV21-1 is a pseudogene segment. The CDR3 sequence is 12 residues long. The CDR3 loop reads CASKRGKTWAFF. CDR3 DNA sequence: TGTGCCAGCAAACGGGGAAAAACTTGGGCGTTCTTC.

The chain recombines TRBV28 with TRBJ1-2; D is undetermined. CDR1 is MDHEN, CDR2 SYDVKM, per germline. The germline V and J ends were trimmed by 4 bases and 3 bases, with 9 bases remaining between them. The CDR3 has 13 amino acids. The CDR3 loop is CASSSASYYGYTF. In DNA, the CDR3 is TGTGCCAGCAGTTCGGCCAGTTACTATGGCTACACCTTC.

CDR3 residues: CASRRQGVWTEAFF. The DNA of the CDR3 is TGTGCCAGCAGACGACAGGGGGTTTGGACTGAAGCTTTCTTT. The V gene is TRBV11-2, the J gene TRBJ1-1, with TRBD1 matching 9 bases. CDR1 SGHAT and CDR2 FQNNGV come from the germline V gene. Trimming took 6 bases from V and 5 from J; bases not matched to a gene: 7. The CDR3 is 14 residues long.

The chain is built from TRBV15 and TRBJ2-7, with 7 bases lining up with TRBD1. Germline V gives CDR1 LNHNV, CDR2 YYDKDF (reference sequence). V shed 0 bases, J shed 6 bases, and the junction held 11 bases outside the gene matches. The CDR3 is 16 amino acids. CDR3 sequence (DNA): TGTGCCACCAGCAGAGATCTGGCAGGGGGTGTGGGCGAGCAGTACTTC. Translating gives CATSRDLAGGVGEQYF.